Listed below are T cell receptor beta chains from one sample, sequenced in a study of blood T cell repertoires in COVID-19. Sequencing was performed with immunoSEQ multiplex PCR; in TCRdb, only in-frame clones are kept and a portion is missing. The table includes some 510,000 clones, 70% to 90% detected once. The material sequenced was PBMCs or T cells enriched from blood (not recorded which). Receptor source: a middle-aged woman who had recovered from COVID-19. Each CDR3 is given with its conserved first and last residue. The D gene is left open where the match is weak. Expanded clones get a size class; other rows say once, few or many, or leave the size out.

clone_size d_call j_call v_call cdr3_aa cdr3_nt
. . TRBJ2-5 TRBV18 CASSPRTVTNEETQYF TGTGCCAGCTCACCCCGGACAGTTACTAATGAAGAGACCCAGTACTTC
. TRBD1 TRBJ1-2 TRBV27 CASSFNTGGVSYGYTF TGTGCCAGCAGTTTCAACACAGGGGGTGTTAGCTATGGCTACACCTTC
. TRBD2 TRBJ2-1 TRBV11-3 CASSSQELAGGLGEQFF TGTGCCAGCAGCTCCCAGGAGCTAGCGGGAGGTCTAGGTGAGCAGTTCTTC
. . TRBJ1-5 TRBV6-5 CASRPKQGYNQPQHF TGTGCCAGCAGACCCAAACAGGGCTACAATCAGCCCCAGCATTTT
. TRBD2 TRBJ2-5 TRBV7-7 CASSLGLAGGPETQYF TGTGCTAGCAGCTTAGGGCTAGCGGGAGGGCCGGAGACCCAGTACTTC
few . TRBJ2-1 TRBV6-5 CASVYVGVGGFF TGTGCCAGCGTTTACGTAGGTGTCGGAGGGTTCTTC
. . TRBJ1-5 TRBV21-1 CASSMKVHNWSGYQPQHF TGTGCCAGCAGCATGAAAGTTCACAATTGGAGCGGATATCAGCCCCAGCATTTT
once . TRBJ2-1 TRBV12-3/TRBV12-4 CASSPNYNEQFF TGTGCCAGCAGTCCTAACTACAATGAGCAGTTCTTC
. TRBD2 TRBJ2-1 TRBV7-2 CASSPTSGSLNEQFF TGTGCCAGCAGCCCGACTAGCGGGAGTTTGAATGAGCAGTTCTTC
once . TRBJ1-1 TRBV11-2 CASSHRQEVTEAFF TGTGCCAGCAGCCATCGACAGGAAGTCACTGAAGCTTTCTTT
. TRBD2 TRBJ2-7 TRBV27 CASSRLGLAGTSRHEQYF TGTGCCAGCAGTCGGCTAGGACTAGCGGGAACGTCGCGCCACGAGCAGTACTTC
few TRBD1 TRBJ1-2 TRBV24-1 CATSDYRGMNYGYTF TGTGCCACCAGTGACTACAGGGGGATGAACTATGGCTACACCTTC
. . TRBJ2-2 TRBV10-3 CAITSRIDTGELFF TGTGCCATCACCTCCAGGATAGACACCGGGGAGCTGTTTTTT
. . TRBJ2-2 TRBV6-5 CASRPKATNTGELFF TGTGCCAGCAGGCCTAAAGCTACCAACACCGGGGAGCTGTTTTTT
once . TRBJ2-1 TRBV19 CASRMDLYNEQFF TGTGCCAGTAGAATGGACTTATACAATGAGCAGTTCTTC
once . TRBJ2-7 TRBV15 CATSRDPGSTYEQYF TGTGCCACCAGCAGAGACCCGGGAAGTACCTACGAGCAGTACTTC
. TRBD2 TRBJ2-2 TRBV6-5 CASLLGLGRTGELFF TGTGCCAGCCTGCTCGGACTAGGAAGAACCGGGGAGCTGTTTTTT
. TRBD1 TRBJ1-4 TRBV7-9 CASSPTGAGEKLFF TGTGCCAGCAGCCCAACAGGGGCTGGAGAAAAACTGTTTTTT
. . TRBJ2-5 TRBV3-1/TRBV3-2 CASSHTGEGGETQYF TGTGCCAGCAGCCACACTGGGGAAGGGGGAGAGACCCAGTACTTC
. . TRBJ1-1 TRBV3-1/TRBV3-2 CASSQDTTVDMNTEAFF TGTGCCAGCAGCCAAGATACCACAGTCGATATGAACACTGAAGCTTTCTTT
. . TRBJ1-1 TRBV9 CASSVGAGGRMNTEAFF TGTGCCAGCAGCGTAGGAGCCGGGGGACGGATGAACACTGAAGCTTTCTTT
. TRBD2 TRBJ2-7 TRBV7-2 CASSPGRASYYEQYF TGTGCCAGCAGCCCGGGGAGGGCCTCCTACTACGAGCAGTACTTC
. TRBD2 TRBJ2-3 TRBV5-1 CASSLEGTGGTDTQYF TGCGCCAGCAGCTTGGAAGGAACGGGAGGGACAGATACGCAGTATTTT
. TRBD1 TRBJ1-2 TRBV6-5 CASTKGTGVNGYTF TGTGCCAGCACAAAGGGGACAGGGGTAAATGGCTACACCTTC
. . TRBJ1-1 TRBV3-1/TRBV3-2 CASSRLEEDTEAFF TGTGCCAGCAGCCGCCTGGAGGAGGACACTGAAGCTTTCTTT
. . TRBJ1-1 TRBV5-1 CASSLRTADSGAFF TGCGCCAGCAGCTTAAGGACAGCCGATAGTGGAGCTTTCTTT
. TRBD2 TRBJ2-5 TRBV5-6 CASRPPGLEKETQYF TGTGCCAGCAGGCCCCCGGGACTAGAAAAAGAGACCCAGTACTTC
once . TRBJ2-7 TRBV29-1 CSVATGSPAVYEQYF TGCAGCGTCGCTACAGGGTCGCCGGCTGTTTACGAGCAGTACTTC
few TRBD2 TRBJ2-2 TRBV7-9 CASSSTSGTSGSYTGELFF TGTGCCAGCAGCTCGACATCCGGGACTAGCGGGAGTTACACCGGGGAGCTGTTTTTT
. . TRBJ1-5 TRBV25-1 CASRETGINQPQHF TGTGCCAGCAGGGAAACAGGGATCAATCAGCCCCAGCATTTT
. . TRBJ2-7 TRBV28 CASSLILQGGLEQYF TGTGCCAGCAGTTTAATCCTTCAGGGGGGCCTCGAGCAGTACTTC
. . TRBJ1-4 TRBV30 CAWKGANEKLFF TGTGCCTGGAAGGGAGCAAATGAAAAACTGTTTTTT
. . TRBJ1-4 TRBV28 CASSPTAFNEKLFF TGTGCCAGCAGCCCGACTGCGTTCAATGAAAAACTGTTTTTT
. . TRBJ1-3 TRBV7-8 CASSARRDIFGNTIYF TGTGCCAGCAGCGCGCGCCGGGACATTTTTGGAAACACCATATATTTT
few . TRBJ1-3 TRBV7-2 CASSLVSGSGNTIYF TGTGCCAGCAGCTTAGTATCAGGGTCAGGAAACACCATATATTTT
. . TRBJ1-3 TRBV6-5 CASSYMGHRDTIYF TGTGCCAGCAGTTACATGGGACACCGGGACACCATATATTTT
. . TRBJ2-5 TRBV29-1 CSVGRGETQYF TGCAGCGTTGGCCGGGGGGAGACCCAGTACTTC
. TRBD1 TRBJ2-1 TRBV6-2/TRBV6-3 CASSYSTGTGIYNEQFF TGTGCCAGCAGTTACTCGACCGGGACAGGGATTTACAATGAGCAGTTCTTC
. . TRBJ2-7 TRBV7-2 CASSLVEGVGEQYF TGTGCCAGCAGCTTAGTGGAAGGGGTAGGCGAGCAGTACTTC
. . TRBJ2-7 TRBV7-2 CASSLVGAGTYEQYF TGTGCCAGCAGCTTAGTCGGGGCGGGGACCTACGAGCAGTACTTC
. . TRBJ1-2 TRBV18 CASSPSNYGYTF TGTGCCAGCTCACCGAGCAACTATGGCTACACCTTC
. TRBD1 TRBJ2-7 TRBV7-8 CASRLGGQGFSYEQYF TGTGCCAGCAGATTAGGGGGACAGGGGTTCTCCTACGAGCAGTACTTC
. . TRBJ2-7 TRBV21-1 CASSKKDRWGPNEQYF TGTGCCAGCAGCAAAAAGGACAGGTGGGGCCCTAACGAGCAGTACTTC
. TRBD2 TRBJ2-5 TRBV9 CASSERLAGETQYF TGTGCCAGCAGCGAACGACTAGCGGGGGAGACCCAGTACTTC
few . TRBJ1-1 TRBV6-5 CASSPPGTEAFF TGTGCCAGCAGCCCCCCCGGGACTGAAGCTTTCTTT
. . TRBJ1-1 TRBV28 CASSSGGPSAEAFF TGTGCCAGCAGTTCGGGAGGCCCGAGTGCTGAAGCTTTCTTT
. TRBD2 TRBJ2-7 TRBV7-2 CASSTRLAGADEQYF TGTGCCAGCAGCACCCGACTAGCGGGGGCTGACGAGCAGTACTTC
. TRBD1 TRBJ1-1 TRBV19 CASTQTLGQGNTEAFF TGTGCCAGTACCCAAACCCTCGGACAGGGGAACACTGAAGCTTTCTTT
. . TRBJ1-1 TRBV4-3 CASSPRFRQDMNTEAFF TGCGCCAGCAGCCCTCGCTTTCGACAGGATATGAACACTGAAGCTTTCTTT
. TRBD1 TRBJ2-3 TRBV29-1 CSGKDRGRADTQYF TGCAGCGGAAAGGACAGGGGGCGCGCAGATACGCAGTATTTT
few TRBD1 TRBJ1-5 TRBV19 CASSRLTGTGFQPQHF TGTGCCAGTAGTAGACTTACCGGGACAGGGTTTCAGCCCCAGCATTTT
. TRBD2 TRBJ2-5 TRBV9 CARYCARLATQYF TGTGCCCGGTATTGCGCGAGACTAGCGACCCAGTACTTC
. . TRBJ1-2 TRBV4-3 CASSQEWGRGYGYTF TGCGCCAGCAGCCAAGAATGGGGGCGCGGCTATGGCTACACCTTC
. . TRBJ2-3 TRBV24-1 CATSDLSSTDTQYF TGTGCCACCAGTGACCTGTCTAGCACAGATACGCAGTATTTT